The clone carrying this T cell receptor beta chain was observed many times. The antigen is undetermined. The data belong to a study of early T cells in non-severe SARS-CoV-2 infection. Overall study: Unsorted whole blood bulk RNA was sequenced, with unpaired chains.

Study-level results: The study's VDJdb matching favored anti-spike CD8 responses and missed private and CD4 specificities.

Individual cDNA molecules were tagged with unique molecular identifiers, the study reported. TCRdb re-analysed the 5' RACE reads in MiXCR, keeping a single row per CDR3 protein. Of 60,000 to 75,000 distinct CDR3 sequences listed, roughly an eighth were seen once; the top ten hold over 1.2%. Here the sequenced sample was whole blood, taken at baseline. The TCR sequence derives from an adult who was a healthcare worker with PCR-confirmed SARS-CoV-2 infection or an uninfected control (not recorded which).

The CDR3 region is CASSVLATQYF. The CDR3 DNA reads as TGTGCCAGCAGTGTCCTAGCCACGCAGTATTTT. The chain employs TRBV2 and TRBJ2-3; possible D gene TRBD2, 5 bases. Germline-derived CDR1 and CDR2 are SNHLY and FYNNEI. CDR3 size: 11 residues. Trimming cost V 4 bases and J 9 bases, with 8 bases left between them. Using reference TRBV2 and TRBJ2-3 for the parts outside the CDR3, the full variable domain is EPEVTQTPSHQVTQMGQEVILRCVPISNHLYFYWYRQILGQKVEFLVSFYNNEISEKSEIFDDQFSVERPDGSNFTLKIRSTKLEDSAMYFCASSVLATQYFGPGTRLTVL.